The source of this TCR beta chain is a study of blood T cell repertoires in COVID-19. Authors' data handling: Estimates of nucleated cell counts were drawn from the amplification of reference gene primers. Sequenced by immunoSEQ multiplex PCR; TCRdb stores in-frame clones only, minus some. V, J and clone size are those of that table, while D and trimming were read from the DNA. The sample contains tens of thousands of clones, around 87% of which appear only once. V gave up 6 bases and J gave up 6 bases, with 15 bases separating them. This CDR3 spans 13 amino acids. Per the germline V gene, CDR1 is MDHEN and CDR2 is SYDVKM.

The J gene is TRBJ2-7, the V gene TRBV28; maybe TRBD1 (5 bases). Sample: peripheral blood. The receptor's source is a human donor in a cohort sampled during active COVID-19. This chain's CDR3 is CASRSGIMREQYF. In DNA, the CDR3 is TGTGCCAGCAGATCAGGGATAATGCGCGAGCAGTACTTC.